A single sample gave rise to the 12 T cell receptor beta chains below, sequenced in a study of blood T cell repertoires in COVID-19. Data came from immunoSEQ multiplex PCR; TCRdb stores just in-frame clones and leaves some out. The data contain 95,000 to 150,000 clones, roughly 82% of them singletons. Input material: peripheral blood. The receptors shown here come from a human donor in a cohort sampled during active COVID-19.

This chain uses TRBV6-5 with TRBJ1-6; TRBD1 is a possible D gene (6 bases). Germline V gene data show CDR1 as MNHEY and CDR2 as SVGAGI. This CDR3 contains 15 residues. Trimming took off 6 bases at V and 6 bases at J, with 15 bases between the two ends. CDR3 in DNA: TGTGCCAGCAGCCTGGAGGGGGGGTCTAATTCACCCCTCCACTTT. Protein: CASSLEGGSNSPLHF.

The CDR3 sequence is CSADYQETQYF. CDR3 nucleotide sequence: TGCAGTGCTGACTACCAAGAGACCCAGTACTTC. The genes are TRBV20-1 and TRBJ2-5, with D hard to call. Germline loops: CDR1 DFQATT, CDR2 SNEGSKA (reference sequence). The CDR3 sequence is 11 residues long. The ends were cut back, 5 bases at V and 0 bases at J, with 4 bases in the middle.

The V gene is TRBV9, the J gene TRBJ2-5; TRBD2 agrees at 9 bases. CDR3 length: 19 residues. V was pared by 0 bases and J by 1 base, with 13 bases of the junction left unmatched. CDR1 SGDLS and CDR2 YYNGEE come from the germline V gene. The CDR3 DNA sequence: TGTGCCAGCAGCGTAGATATTAGCGGGGGAACAGGTGTCCAAGAGACCCAGTACTTC. Protein: CASSVDISGGTGVQETQYF.

This clone was counted between two and nine times. V usage is TRBV5-1 and J usage is TRBJ2-5, with 8 nucleotides matching TRBD1. Germline trimming cut 3 bases from V and 2 bases from J; bases unmatched to any gene: 6. Germline lookup yields CDR1 SGHRS and CDR2 YFSETQ. CDR3 length: 15 amino acids. CDR3 coding DNA: TGCGCCAGCAGCTGGGGCGGACAGGGACAAGAGACCCAGTACTTC. Amino acids: CASSWGGQGQETQYF.

V is TRBV10-2 and J is TRBJ2-1, with D perhaps TRBD2 (7 bases). V was clipped by 3 bases and J by 8 bases, with 20 bases between them. This CDR3 contains 16 residues. CDR1 and CDR2 (germline): WSHSY, SAAADI. The CDR3 reads CASSDGRWGGHDEQFF. The CDR3 region has the DNA TGCGCCAGCAGTGATGGGCGGTGGGGGGGCCACGATGAGCAGTTCTTC.

V is TRBV2 and J is TRBJ1-1; the D gene is possibly TRBD1 (6 bases). The CDR3 is made up of 12 amino acids. CDR1 and CDR2 (germline): SNHLY, FYNNEI. The V end was cut by 8 bases, the J end by 11 bases, with 18 bases between. This CDR3 reads CASGAGHSGAFF. CDR3 DNA sequence: TGTGCCAGCGGAGCGGGACATAGTGGGGCTTTCTTT.

The gene calls are TRBV6-5 and TRBJ2-7; tentative D call: TRBD2 (7 bases). Trimming took 2 bases from V and 6 from J, leaving 14 bases between them. The CDR3 is 14 residues long. CDR1 and CDR2 (germline): MNHEY, SVGAGI. The DNA of the CDR3 is TGTGCCAGCAGTTACGGGGGGGCGCTGAGCGAGCAGTACTTC. Protein: CASSYGGALSEQYF.

This clone appeared many times. This chain joins TRBV5-5 and TRBJ2-1; 10 bases are a match to TRBD2. CDR3 size: 16 residues. Germline loops: CDR1 SGHKS, CDR2 YYEKEE (reference sequence). The trim removed 1 base at V and 5 bases at J, leaving 6 bases unmatched. CDR3 in amino acids: CASSLPSGGLHNEQFF. CDR3 bases: TGTGCCAGCAGCTTGCCTAGCGGGGGCCTGCACAATGAGCAGTTCTTC.

The gene calls are TRBV2 and TRBJ2-1; TRBD2 agrees at 14 bases. The CDR3 totals 18 residues. Germline V gene lookup returns CDR1 SNHLY and CDR2 FYNNEI. J lost 3 bases, V lost 6 bases, and 10 bases had no gene match. This chain's CDR3 is CASRPGLAGVPRYNEQFF. CDR3 sequence (DNA): TGTGCCAGCAGACCGGGACTAGCGGGGGTTCCCCGCTACAATGAGCAGTTCTTC.

The chain links TRBV11-2 to TRBJ2-7, with 13 nucleotides matching TRBD2. Germline V gene sequence: CDR1 SGHAT, CDR2 FQNNGV. The CDR3 is 15 residues long. With V trimmed by 1 base and J by 5 bases, 2 bases remained unmatched. The CDR3 here is CASSLGLAGGNEQYF. The CDR3 DNA reads TGTGCCAGCAGCTTAGGACTAGCGGGGGGAAACGAGCAGTACTTC.

CDR3 sequence: CASSDQRGATDTQYF. The CDR3 coding sequence is TGCGCCAGCAGTGACCAGCGGGGGGCCACAGATACGCAGTATTTT. The V call is TRBV10-1, the J call TRBJ2-3, with 9 bases lining up with TRBD2. Unmatched junction bases numbered 3, after V lost 3 bases and J lost 2 bases. From germline, CDR1 is WNHNN and CDR2 SYGVQD (reference sequence). The CDR3 runs to 15 residues.

V usage is TRBV28 and J usage is TRBJ1-1; 9 bases line up with TRBD1. V dropped 6 bases and J dropped 10; count of bases not matched to a gene: 12. CDR3 length equals 14 residues. Per germline, CDR1 MDHEN and CDR2 SYDVKM. CDR3 region: CASSPTGGVSGAFF. The CDR3 DNA follows: TGTGCCAGCAGCCCGACAGGGGGAGTCAGTGGAGCTTTCTTT.